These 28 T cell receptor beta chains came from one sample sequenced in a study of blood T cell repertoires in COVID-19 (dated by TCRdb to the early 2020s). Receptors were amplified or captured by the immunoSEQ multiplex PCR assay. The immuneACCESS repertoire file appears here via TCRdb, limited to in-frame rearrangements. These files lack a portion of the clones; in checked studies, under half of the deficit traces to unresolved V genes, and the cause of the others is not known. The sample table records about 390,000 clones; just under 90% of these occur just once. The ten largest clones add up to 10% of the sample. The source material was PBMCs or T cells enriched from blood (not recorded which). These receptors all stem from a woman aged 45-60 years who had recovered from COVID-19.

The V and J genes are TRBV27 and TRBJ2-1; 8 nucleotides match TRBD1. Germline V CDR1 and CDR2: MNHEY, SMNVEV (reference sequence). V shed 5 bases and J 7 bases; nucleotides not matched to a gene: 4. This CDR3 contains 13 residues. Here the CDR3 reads CASSPDRVNEQFF. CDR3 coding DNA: TGTGCCAGCAGTCCGGACAGGGTGAATGAGCAGTTCTTC.

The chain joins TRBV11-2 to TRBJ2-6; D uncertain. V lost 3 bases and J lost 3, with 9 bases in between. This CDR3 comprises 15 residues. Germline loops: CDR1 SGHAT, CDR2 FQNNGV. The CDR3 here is CASSFTVVGANVLTF. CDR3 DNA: TGTGCCAGCAGCTTTACGGTCGTTGGGGCCAACGTCCTGACTTTC. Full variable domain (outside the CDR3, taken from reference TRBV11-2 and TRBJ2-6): EAGVAQSPRYKIIEKRQSVAFWCNPISGHATLYWYQQILGQGPKLLIQFQNNGVVDDSQLPKDRFSAERLKGVDSTLKIQPAKLEDSAVYLCASSFTVVGANVLTFGAGSRLTVL.

CDR3 sequence reads: CASSYRRAGPGANVLTF. CDR3 nucleotides: TGTGCCAGCAGCTATCGCCGGGCGGGTCCTGGGGCCAACGTCCTGACTTTC. V is TRBV5-6 and J is TRBJ2-6, with D possibly TRBD2 on 5 matching bases. The V end was cut by 3 bases, the J end by 2 bases, with 15 bases between. This CDR3 has 17 amino acids. The V gene's germline CDR1 is SGHDT and CDR2 YYEEEE. Supplemented by reference TRBV5-6 and TRBJ2-6, the full variable domain reads DAGVTQSPTHLIKTRGQQVTLRCSPKSGHDTVSWYQQALGQGPQFIFQYYEEEERQRGNFPDRFSGHQFPNYSSELNVNALLLGDSALYLCASSYRRAGPGANVLTFGAGSRLTVL.

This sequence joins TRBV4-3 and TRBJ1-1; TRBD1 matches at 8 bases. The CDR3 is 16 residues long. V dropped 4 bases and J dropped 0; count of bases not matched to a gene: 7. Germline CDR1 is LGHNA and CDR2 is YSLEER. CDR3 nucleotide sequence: TGCGCCAGCAGCCGTGGGACAGGACTATTGAACACTGAAGCTTTCTTT. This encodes CASSRGTGLLNTEAFF.

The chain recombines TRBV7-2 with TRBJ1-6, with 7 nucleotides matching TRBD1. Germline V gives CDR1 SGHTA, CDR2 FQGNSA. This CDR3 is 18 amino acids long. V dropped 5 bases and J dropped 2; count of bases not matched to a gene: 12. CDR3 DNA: TGTGCCAGCAGCAAAGCTCCGGGACAGTATACCTATAATTCACCCCTCCACTTT. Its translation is CASSKAPGQYTYNSPLHF. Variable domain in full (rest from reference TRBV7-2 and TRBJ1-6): GAGVSQSPSNKVTEKGKDVELRCDPISGHTALYWYRQSLGQGLEFLIYFQGNSAPDKSGLPSDRFSAERTGGSVSTLTIQRTQQEDSAVYLCASSKAPGQYTYNSPLHFGNGTRLTVT.

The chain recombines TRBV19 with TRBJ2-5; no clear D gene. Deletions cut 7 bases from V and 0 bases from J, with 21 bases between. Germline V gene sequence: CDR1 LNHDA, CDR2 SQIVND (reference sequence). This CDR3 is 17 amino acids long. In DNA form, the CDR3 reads TGTGCCAGTATTCTTTCTTATTGTCCCCACAACCAAGAGACCCAGTACTTC. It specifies CASILSYCPHNQETQYF.

In DNA form, the CDR3 reads TGTGCCAGTAGTTTGACAGGGGTGGTTTCACCCCTCCACTTT. It codes for CASSLTGVVSPLHF. The V call is TRBV19, the J call TRBJ1-6; TRBD1 aligns across 8 bases. The CDR3 is 14 amino acids. Germline V gene lookup returns CDR1 LNHDA and CDR2 SQIVND (reference sequence). With 5 bases clipped from V and 9 bases from J, the junction kept 6 bases outside the gene matches.

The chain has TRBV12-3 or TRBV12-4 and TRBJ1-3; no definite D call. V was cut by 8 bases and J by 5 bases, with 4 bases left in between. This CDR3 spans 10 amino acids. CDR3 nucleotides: TGTGCCAGCCAGAGAAACACCATATATTTT. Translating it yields CASQRNTIYF.

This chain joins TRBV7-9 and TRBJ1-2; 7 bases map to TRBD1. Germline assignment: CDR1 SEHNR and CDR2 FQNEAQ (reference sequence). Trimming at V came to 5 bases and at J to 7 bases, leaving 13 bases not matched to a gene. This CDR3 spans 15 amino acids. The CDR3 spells CASSLIGTVSFGYTF. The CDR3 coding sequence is TGTGCCAGCAGCCTTATAGGGACAGTATCGTTTGGCTACACCTTC.

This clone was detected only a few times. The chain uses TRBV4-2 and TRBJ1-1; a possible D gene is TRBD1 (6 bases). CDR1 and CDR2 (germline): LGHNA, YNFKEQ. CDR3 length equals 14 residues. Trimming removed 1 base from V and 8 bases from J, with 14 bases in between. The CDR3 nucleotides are TGTGCCAGCAGCCAAGTACTAAGACAGGAAGAAGCTTTCTTT. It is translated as CASSQVLRQEEAFF.

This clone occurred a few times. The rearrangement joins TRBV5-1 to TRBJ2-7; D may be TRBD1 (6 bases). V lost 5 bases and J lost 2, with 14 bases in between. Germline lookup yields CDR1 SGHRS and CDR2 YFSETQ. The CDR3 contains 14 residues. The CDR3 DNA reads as TGCGCCAGCAGTTATGACAGGCCCACCTACGAGCAGTACTTC. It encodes CASSYDRPTYEQYF.

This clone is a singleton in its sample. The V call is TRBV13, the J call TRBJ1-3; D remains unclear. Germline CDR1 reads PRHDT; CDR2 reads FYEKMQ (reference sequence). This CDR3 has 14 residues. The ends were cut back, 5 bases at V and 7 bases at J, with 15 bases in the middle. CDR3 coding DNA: TGTGCCAGCAGCCCTACGACGGAGAAGAACACCATATATTTT. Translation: CASSPTTEKNTIYF.

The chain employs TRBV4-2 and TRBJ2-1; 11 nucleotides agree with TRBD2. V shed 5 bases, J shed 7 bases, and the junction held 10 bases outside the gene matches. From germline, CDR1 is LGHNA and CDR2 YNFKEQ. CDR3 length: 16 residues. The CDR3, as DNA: TGTGCCAGCAGCGATCTTAGCGGGGGGGCTAGAAATGAGCAGTTCTTC. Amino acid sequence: CASSDLSGGARNEQFF.

The CDR3 region is CASSLDGGTSNEQFF. The CDR3 nucleotides are TGCGCCAGCAGCTTGGACGGGGGGACCAGCAATGAGCAGTTCTTC. The V and J genes are TRBV5-1 and TRBJ2-1; the match to TRBD2 covers 7 bases. The V gene end was trimmed by 0 bases and the J gene end by 6 bases; junction bases not matched to a gene: 6. This CDR3 region has 15 residues. CDR1 and CDR2 (germline): SGHRS, YFSETQ.

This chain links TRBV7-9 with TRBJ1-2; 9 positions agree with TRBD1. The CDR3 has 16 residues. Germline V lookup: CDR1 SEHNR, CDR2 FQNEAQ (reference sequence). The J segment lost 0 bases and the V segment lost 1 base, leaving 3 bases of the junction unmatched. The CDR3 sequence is CASSLGTGGSNYGYTF. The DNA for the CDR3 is TGTGCCAGCAGCTTAGGAACAGGGGGCTCTAACTATGGCTACACCTTC.

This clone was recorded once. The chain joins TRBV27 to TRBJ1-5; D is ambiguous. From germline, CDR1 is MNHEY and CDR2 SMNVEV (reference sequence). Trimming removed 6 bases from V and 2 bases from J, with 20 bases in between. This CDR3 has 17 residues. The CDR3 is CASSGSPRRAGNQPQHF. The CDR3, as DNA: TGTGCCAGCAGCGGTAGTCCGAGGCGGGCGGGCAATCAGCCCCAGCATTTT.

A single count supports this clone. CDR3 nucleotides: TGCGCCAGCAGCTTGGGACTGTATAGCAATCAGCCCCAGCATTTT. Its protein is CASSLGLYSNQPQHF. This chain links TRBV5-1 with TRBJ1-5, with unresolved D. This CDR3 has 15 residues. The germline V gene encodes CDR1 SGHRS and CDR2 YFSETQ. Between the trimmed V and J ends, which lost 0 bases and 0 bases, there was a span of 7 bases.

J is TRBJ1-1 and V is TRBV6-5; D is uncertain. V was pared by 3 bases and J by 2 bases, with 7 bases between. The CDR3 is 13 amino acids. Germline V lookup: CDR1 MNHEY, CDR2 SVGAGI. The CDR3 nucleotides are TGTGCCAGCAGTTATTACAGTAACACTGAAGCTTTCTTT. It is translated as CASSYYSNTEAFF.

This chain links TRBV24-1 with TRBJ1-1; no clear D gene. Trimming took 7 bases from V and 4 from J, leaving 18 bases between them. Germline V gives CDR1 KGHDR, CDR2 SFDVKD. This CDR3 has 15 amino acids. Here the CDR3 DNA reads TGTGCCACCAGCGGGTCCGGGTCATCGGGCACTGAAGCTTTCTTT. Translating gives CATSGSGSSGTEAFF.

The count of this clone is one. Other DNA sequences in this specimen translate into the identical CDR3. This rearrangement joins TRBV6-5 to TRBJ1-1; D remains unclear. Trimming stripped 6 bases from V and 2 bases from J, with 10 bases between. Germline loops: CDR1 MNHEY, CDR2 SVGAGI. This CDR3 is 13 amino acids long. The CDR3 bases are TGTGCCAGCAGATTAGGAGGAAACACTGAAGCTTTCTTT. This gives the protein CASRLGGNTEAFF.

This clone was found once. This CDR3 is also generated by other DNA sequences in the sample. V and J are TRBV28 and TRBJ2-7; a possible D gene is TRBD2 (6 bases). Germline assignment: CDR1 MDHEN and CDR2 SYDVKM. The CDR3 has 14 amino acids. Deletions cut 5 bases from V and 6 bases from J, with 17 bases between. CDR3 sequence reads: CASSPPPSGGEQYF. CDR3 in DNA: TGTGCCAGCAGTCCCCCGCCTTCCGGGGGCGAGCAGTACTTC.

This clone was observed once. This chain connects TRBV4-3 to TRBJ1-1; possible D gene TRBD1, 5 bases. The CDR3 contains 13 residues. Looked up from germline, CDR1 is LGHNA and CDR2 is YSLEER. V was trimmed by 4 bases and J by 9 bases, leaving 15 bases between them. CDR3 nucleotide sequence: TGCGCCAGCAGCCCGGGACTCTTCTCGCAAGCTTTCTTT. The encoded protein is CASSPGLFSQAFF.

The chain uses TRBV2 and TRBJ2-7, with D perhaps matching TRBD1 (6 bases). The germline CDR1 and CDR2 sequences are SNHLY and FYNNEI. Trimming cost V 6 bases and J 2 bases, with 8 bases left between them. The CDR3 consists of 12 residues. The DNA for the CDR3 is TGTGCCAGCAGCAGGACAGCCTACGAGCAGTACTTC. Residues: CASSRTAYEQYF.

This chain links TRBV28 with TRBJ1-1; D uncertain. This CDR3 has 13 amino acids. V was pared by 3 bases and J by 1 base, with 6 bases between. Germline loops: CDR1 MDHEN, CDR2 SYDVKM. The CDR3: CASSFLWNTEAFF. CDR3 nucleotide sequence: TGTGCCAGCAGTTTTCTATGGAACACTGAAGCTTTCTTT.

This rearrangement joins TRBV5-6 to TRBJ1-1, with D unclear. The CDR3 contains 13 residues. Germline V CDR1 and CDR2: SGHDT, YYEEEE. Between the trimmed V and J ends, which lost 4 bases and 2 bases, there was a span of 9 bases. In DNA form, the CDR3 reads TGTGCCAGCAGCGGTGATCTAAACACTGAAGCTTTCTTT. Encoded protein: CASSGDLNTEAFF. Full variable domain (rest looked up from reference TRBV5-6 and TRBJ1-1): DAGVTQSPTHLIKTRGQQVTLRCSPKSGHDTVSWYQQALGQGPQFIFQYYEEEERQRGNFPDRFSGHQFPNYSSELNVNALLLGDSALYLCASSGDLNTEAFFGQGTRLTVV.

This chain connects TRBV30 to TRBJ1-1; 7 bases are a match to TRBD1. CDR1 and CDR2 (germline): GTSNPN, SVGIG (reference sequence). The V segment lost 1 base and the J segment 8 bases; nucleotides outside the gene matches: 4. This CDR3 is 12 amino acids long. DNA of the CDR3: TGTGCCTGGAGTGGGGACAGAACCGAAGCTTTCTTT. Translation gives CAWSGDRTEAFF.

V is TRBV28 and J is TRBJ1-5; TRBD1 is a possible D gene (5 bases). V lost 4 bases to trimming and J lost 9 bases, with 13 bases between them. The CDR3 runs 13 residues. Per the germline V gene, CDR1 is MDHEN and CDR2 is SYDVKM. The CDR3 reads CASSSRDSPPQHF. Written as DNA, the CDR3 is TGTGCCAGCAGTTCCCGCGACAGCCCGCCCCAGCATTTT.

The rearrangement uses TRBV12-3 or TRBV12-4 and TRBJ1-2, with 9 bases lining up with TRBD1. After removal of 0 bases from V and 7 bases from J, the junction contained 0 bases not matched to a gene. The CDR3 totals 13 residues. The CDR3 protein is CASSLAQGAGYTF. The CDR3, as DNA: TGTGCCAGCAGTTTAGCACAGGGGGCTGGCTACACCTTC.